These 22 T cell receptor beta chains share one sample of origin, sequenced in a study of PD-L1 blockade in urothelial cancer. Assay: immunoSEQ multiplex PCR; the TCRdb copy retains only in-frame clones and omits some. The sample gives 20,000 to 30,000 clones, around nine tenths of which show up once; approximately 31% is in the top ten. Sequences were derived from PBMCs, sampled around atezolizumab (anti-PD-L1) treatment. The receptors originated from a man aged 60 to 75 with urothelial cancer.

The chain recombines TRBV5-6 with TRBJ1-1; possibly TRBD1 for D (5 bases). CDR3 length: 15 residues. The V gene's germline CDR1 is SGHDT and CDR2 YYEEEE. V was cut by 3 bases and J by 6 bases, with 18 bases left in between. CDR3 sequence: CASSSYDRPNSEAFF. For the CDR3, the DNA is TGTGCCAGCAGCTCTTATGACAGACCTAACTCTGAAGCTTTCTTT.

The rearrangement uses TRBV4-3 and TRBJ2-1; 10 nucleotides agree with TRBD2. Germline values: CDR1 LGHNA, CDR2 YSLEER. The CDR3 covers 16 residues. The trim removed 4 bases at V and 4 bases at J, leaving 7 bases unmatched. The CDR3 DNA is TGCGCCAGCAGCCGGAGCACTAGCGGGGAATACAATGAGCAGTTCTTC. This codes for CASSRSTSGEYNEQFF.

The rearrangement uses TRBV10-2 and TRBJ1-5; 12 positions match TRBD1. The J segment lost 6 bases and the V segment lost 2 bases, leaving 5 bases of the junction unmatched. CDR1 WSHSY and CDR2 SAAADI come from the germline V gene. The CDR3 is 16 amino acids. The CDR3 nucleotides read TGCGCCAGCAGTGAGGCCGGGACAGGGGGCTCTCAGCCCCAGCATTTT. It yields the protein CASSEAGTGGSQPQHF.

This chain links TRBV19 with TRBJ2-7, with 8 bases lining up with TRBD1. CDR1 and CDR2 from the germline V gene are LNHDA and SQIVND (reference sequence). This CDR3 region has 13 residues. V trimming: 7 bases; J trimming: 6 bases; junction bases outside the gene matches: 8. In DNA form, the CDR3 reads TGTGCCAGTACCCAAATTACAGGGGGCGAGCAGTACTTC. This translates into CASTQITGGEQYF.

This clone was observed once. The J gene is TRBJ2-1, the V gene TRBV6-6; TRBD1 aligns across 8 bases. V gave up 5 bases and J gave up 8 bases; unmatched junction bases: 11. Germline CDR1 and CDR2: MNHNY and SVGAGI (reference sequence). The CDR3 has 15 residues. CDR3 in amino acids: CASSITGGSFDEQFF. CDR3 sequence (DNA): TGTGCCAGCAGTATAACAGGGGGTAGCTTCGATGAGCAGTTCTTC.

The rearrangement links TRBV4-1 to TRBJ2-1; 7 bases fit TRBD2. The CDR3 loop spans 15 amino acids. Germline values: CDR1 MGHRA, CDR2 YSYEKL. V was pared by 1 base and J by 2 bases, with 2 bases of the junction left unmatched. The CDR3 loop reads CASSQVAGAYNEQFF. For the CDR3, the DNA is TGCGCCAGCAGCCAAGTAGCGGGCGCCTACAATGAGCAGTTCTTC.

The rearrangement joins TRBV6-5 to TRBJ2-5, with 9 bases fitting TRBD2. The germline V gene encodes CDR1 MNHEY and CDR2 SVGAGI. Trimming at V came to 11 bases and at J to 4 bases, leaving 8 bases not matched to a gene. This CDR3 is 13 amino acids long. The CDR3 sequence is CASCGRAGETQYF. The CDR3 region has the DNA TGTGCCTCTTGCGGGAGGGCCGGAGAGACCCAGTACTTC.

The chain has TRBV7-2 and TRBJ2-5; 10 positions match TRBD1. V gave up 5 bases and J gave up 6 bases; unmatched junction bases: 6. CDR3 size: 14 residues. The germline CDR1 and CDR2 sequences are SGHTA and FQGNSA. CDR3 region: CASSPATGGQTQYF. The CDR3 nucleotides read TGTGCCAGCAGCCCAGCGACAGGGGGCCAGACCCAGTACTTC. The full variable domain, in which reference TRBV7-2 and TRBJ2-5 provide the parts outside the CDR3, is GAGVSQSPSNKVTEKGKDVELRCDPISGHTALYWYRQSLGQGLEFLIYFQGNSAPDKSGLPSDRFSAERTGGSVSTLTIQRTQQEDSAVYLCASSPATGGQTQYFGPGTRLLVL.

The chain uses TRBV27 and TRBJ1-2, with D unclear. Germline lookup yields CDR1 MNHEY and CDR2 SMNVEV (reference sequence). Trimming cost V 3 bases and J 2 bases, with 7 bases left between them. There are 13 residues in the CDR3. The CDR3 loop reads CASSFEGNYGYTF. Here the CDR3 DNA reads TGTGCCAGCAGTTTCGAGGGCAACTATGGCTACACCTTC.

The sample holds one count of this clone. The chain links TRBV5-4 to TRBJ2-6, with 10 bases matching TRBD1. The germline gives CDR1 SGHNT, CDR2 YYREEE (reference sequence). The J segment lost 0 bases and the V segment lost 0 bases, leaving 6 bases of the junction unmatched. This CDR3 contains 19 residues. The chain's CDR3 is CASSLGRDRGRSGANVLTF. DNA of the CDR3: TGTGCCAGCAGCTTGGGGCGGGACAGGGGCCGCTCTGGGGCCAACGTCCTGACTTTC. The full variable domain, with the rest looked up from reference TRBV5-4 and TRBJ2-6, is ETGVTQSPTHLIKTRGQQVTLRCSSQSGHNTVSWYQQALGQGPQFIFQYYREEENGRGNFPPRFSGLQFPNYSSELNVNALELDDSALYLCASSLGRDRGRSGANVLTFGAGSRLTVL.

The V gene is TRBV30, the J gene TRBJ1-2, with TRBD1 as a possible D gene (5 bases). Germline CDR1 GTSNPN, CDR2 SVGIG (reference sequence). The CDR3 has 11 residues. In DNA, the CDR3 is TGTGCAGAGGCAGGGCGAAATGGCTACACCTTC. Its protein is CAEAGRNGYTF.

Only a few counts were recorded for this clone. J is TRBJ2-7 and V is TRBV29-1; perhaps TRBD1 as D (5 bases). Germline lookup yields CDR1 SQVTM and CDR2 ANQGSEA. This CDR3 spans 13 amino acids. The V gene lost 0 bases and the J gene lost 6 bases, with 12 bases spanning the gap. DNA of the CDR3: TGCAGCGTTGAAGATCGTCCAGGGCGCGAGCAGTACTTC. Protein: CSVEDRPGREQYF.

The V call is TRBV7-9, the J call TRBJ1-1, with D unresolved. Germline-derived CDR1 and CDR2 are SEHNR and FQNEAQ (reference sequence). This CDR3 contains 14 residues. V was clipped by 2 bases and J by 6 bases, with 13 bases between them. CDR3: CASSLNSEASEAFF. The CDR3 DNA reads as TGTGCCAGCAGCTTAAATTCGGAGGCGTCTGAAGCTTTCTTT.

The CDR3 bases are TGTGCCAGCAGCTTTTTGGAGCGGGGGGGACGGAATGAGCAGTTCTTC. The encoded protein is CASSFLERGGRNEQFF. The chain has TRBV5-5 and TRBJ2-1, with 10 bases fitting TRBD2. Germline V CDR1 and CDR2: SGHKS, YYEKEE (reference sequence). CDR3 length equals 16 residues. J was trimmed by 7 bases and V by 2 bases; bases with no gene match: 9.

This chain's CDR3 is CASGTGTYFTANYGYTF. DNA for the CDR3: TGTGCTAGTGGCACTGGTACTTATTTTACAGCTAACTATGGCTACACCTTC. The chain combines TRBV12-5 with TRBJ1-2, with D uncertain. From germline, CDR1 is LGHNT and CDR2 FRNRAP. The CDR3 runs 17 residues. The ends were cut back, 6 bases at V and 0 bases at J, with 20 bases in the middle.

The chain has TRBV30 and TRBJ2-5, with D maybe TRBD2 (6 bases). V lost 0 bases, J lost 7 bases, and 15 bases lay in between. This CDR3 has 14 amino acids. Germline loops: CDR1 GTSNPN, CDR2 SVGIG (reference sequence). The CDR3 protein is CAWSVLNYGGTQYF. CDR3 coding DNA: TGTGCCTGGAGTGTACTTAACTACGGGGGGACCCAGTACTTC.

The chain employs TRBV9 and TRBJ2-1; D is ambiguous. V was pared by 0 bases and J by 6 bases, with 10 bases between. Germline lookup yields CDR1 SGDLS and CDR2 YYNGEE. CDR3 size: 14 residues. The CDR3, as DNA: TGTGCCAGCAGCGTAGGAGACACACGCAATGAGCAGTTCTTC. The encoded protein is CASSVGDTRNEQFF.

V usage is TRBV6-5 and J usage is TRBJ2-5; perhaps TRBD1 as D (6 bases). The CDR3 consists of 14 residues. CDR1 is MNHEY, CDR2 SVGAGI, per germline. The V end was cut by 4 bases, the J end by 2 bases, with 11 bases between. CDR3 residues: CASSSGTSQETQYF. The CDR3 DNA is TGTGCCAGCAGTTCCGGGACATCGCAAGAGACCCAGTACTTC.

The CDR3 here is CASSPTRRGTGGNEQFF. The CDR3 coding sequence is TGTGCCAGCAGCCCAACGCGACGAGGGACAGGGGGAAATGAGCAGTTCTTC. The V call is TRBV7-2, the J call TRBJ2-1; TRBD1 agrees at 11 bases. The CDR3 totals 17 residues. From germline, CDR1 is SGHTA and CDR2 FQGNSA. Trimming took 5 bases from V and 7 from J; bases not matched to a gene: 13.

The chain joins TRBV13 to TRBJ1-6; a possible D gene is TRBD1 (5 bases). Looked up from germline, CDR1 is PRHDT and CDR2 is FYEKMQ (reference sequence). V dropped 1 base and J dropped 6 bases, with 13 bases sitting between them. CDR3 length: 16 residues. CDR3 DNA sequence: TGTGCCAGCAGCTTAGCGGCAGGGATTCCTAATTCACCCCTCCACTTT. Protein product: CASSLAAGIPNSPLHF.

The rearrangement joins TRBV7-2 to TRBJ2-7, with TRBD1 matching over 7 bases. The CDR3 runs 16 residues. CDR1 is SGHTA, CDR2 FQGNSA, per germline. V shed 5 bases and J 5 bases; nucleotides not matched to a gene: 15. The CDR3 sequence: CASSRTPTGIKDEQYF. In DNA form, the CDR3 reads TGTGCCAGCAGCAGAACGCCGACAGGGATCAAGGACGAGCAGTACTTC. The variable domain in full, completed from reference TRBV7-2 and TRBJ2-7, reads GAGVSQSPSNKVTEKGKDVELRCDPISGHTALYWYRQSLGQGLEFLIYFQGNSAPDKSGLPSDRFSAERTGGSVSTLTIQRTQQEDSAVYLCASSRTPTGIKDEQYFGPGTRLTVT.

The V gene is TRBV18, the J gene TRBJ2-5, with a tentative D call TRBD1 (6 bases). Germline CDR1 and CDR2: KGHSH and LQKENI. This CDR3 is 13 amino acids long. V lost 3 bases, J lost 3 bases, and 8 bases lay in between. CDR3 in DNA: TGTGCCAGCTCACCGGGACAAAAAGAGACCCAGTACTTC. Residues: CASSPGQKETQYF. The variable domain in full, with the rest retrieved from reference TRBV18 and TRBJ2-5, is NAGVMQNPRHLVRRRGQEARLRCSPMKGHSHVYWYRQLPEEGLKFMVYLQKENIIDESGMPKERFSAEFPKEGPSILRIQQVVRGDSAAYFCASSPGQKETQYFGPGTRLLVL.